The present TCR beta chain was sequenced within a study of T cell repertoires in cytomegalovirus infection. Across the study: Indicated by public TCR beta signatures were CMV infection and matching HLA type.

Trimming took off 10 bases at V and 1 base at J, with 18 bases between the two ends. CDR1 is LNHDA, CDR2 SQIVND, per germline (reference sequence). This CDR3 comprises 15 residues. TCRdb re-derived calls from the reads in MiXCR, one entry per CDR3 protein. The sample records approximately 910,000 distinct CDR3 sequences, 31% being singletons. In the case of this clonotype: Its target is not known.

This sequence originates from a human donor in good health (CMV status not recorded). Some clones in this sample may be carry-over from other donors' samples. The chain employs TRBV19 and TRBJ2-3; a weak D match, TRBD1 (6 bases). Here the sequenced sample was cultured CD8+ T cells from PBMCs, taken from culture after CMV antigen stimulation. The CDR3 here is CATGTPQGGTDTQYF. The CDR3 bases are TGTGCCACCGGGACACCACAAGGTGGCACAGATACGCAGTATTTT. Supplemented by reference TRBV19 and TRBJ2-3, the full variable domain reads DGGITQSPKYLFRKEGQNVTLSCEQNLNHDAMYWYRQDPGQGLRLIYYSQIVNDFQKGDIAEGYSVSREKKESFPLTVTSAQKNPTAFYLCATGTPQGGTDTQYFGPGTRLTVL.